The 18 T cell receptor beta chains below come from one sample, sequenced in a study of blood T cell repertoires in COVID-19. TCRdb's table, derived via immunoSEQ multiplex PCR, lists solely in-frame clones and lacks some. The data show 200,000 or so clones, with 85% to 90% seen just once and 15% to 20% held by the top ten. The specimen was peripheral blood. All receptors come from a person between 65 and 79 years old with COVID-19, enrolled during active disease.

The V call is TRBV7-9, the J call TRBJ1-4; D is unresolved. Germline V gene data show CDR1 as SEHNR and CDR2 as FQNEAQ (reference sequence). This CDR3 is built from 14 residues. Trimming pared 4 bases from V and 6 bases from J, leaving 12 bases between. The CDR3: CASSSRDADEKLFF. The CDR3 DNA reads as TGTGCCAGCAGCTCCCGTGATGCGGATGAAAAACTGTTTTTT.

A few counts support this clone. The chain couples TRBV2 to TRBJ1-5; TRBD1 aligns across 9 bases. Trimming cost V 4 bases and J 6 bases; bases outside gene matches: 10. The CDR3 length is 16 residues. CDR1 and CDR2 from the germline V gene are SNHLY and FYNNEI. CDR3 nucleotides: TGTGCCAGCAGTGGTTACGTCGGGACAGGGATTCAGCCCCAGCATTTT. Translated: CASSGYVGTGIQPQHF.

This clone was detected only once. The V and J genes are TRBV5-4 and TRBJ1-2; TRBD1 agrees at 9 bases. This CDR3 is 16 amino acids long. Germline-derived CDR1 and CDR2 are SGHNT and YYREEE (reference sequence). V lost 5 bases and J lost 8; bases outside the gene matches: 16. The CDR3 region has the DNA TGTGCCAGCAGTTACGGACCTGACAGGGGGATTGTAGGCTACACCTTC. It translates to CASSYGPDRGIVGYTF. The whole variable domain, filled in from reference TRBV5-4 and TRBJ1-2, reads ETGVTQSPTHLIKTRGQQVTLRCSSQSGHNTVSWYQQALGQGPQFIFQYYREEENGRGNFPPRFSGLQFPNYSSELNVNALELDDSALYLCASSYGPDRGIVGYTFGSGTRLTVV.

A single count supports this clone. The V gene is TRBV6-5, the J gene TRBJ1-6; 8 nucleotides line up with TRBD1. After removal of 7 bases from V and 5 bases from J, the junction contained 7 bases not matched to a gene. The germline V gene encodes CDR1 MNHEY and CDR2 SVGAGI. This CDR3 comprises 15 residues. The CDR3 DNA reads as TGTGCCAGCATCAGACAGGGGCAGAATAATTCACCCCTCCACTTT. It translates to CASIRQGQNNSPLHF.

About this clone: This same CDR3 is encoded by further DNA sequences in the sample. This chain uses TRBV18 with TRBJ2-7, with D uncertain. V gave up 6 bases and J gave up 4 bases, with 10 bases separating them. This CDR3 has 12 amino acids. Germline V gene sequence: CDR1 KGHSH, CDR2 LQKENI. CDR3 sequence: CASSPVSYEQYF. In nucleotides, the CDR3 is TGTGCCAGCTCCCCGGTGTCTTACGAGCAGTACTTC. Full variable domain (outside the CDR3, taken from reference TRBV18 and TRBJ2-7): NAGVMQNPRHLVRRRGQEARLRCSPMKGHSHVYWYRQLPEEGLKFMVYLQKENIIDESGMPKERFSAEFPKEGPSILRIQQVVRGDSAAYFCASSPVSYEQYFGPGTRLTVT.

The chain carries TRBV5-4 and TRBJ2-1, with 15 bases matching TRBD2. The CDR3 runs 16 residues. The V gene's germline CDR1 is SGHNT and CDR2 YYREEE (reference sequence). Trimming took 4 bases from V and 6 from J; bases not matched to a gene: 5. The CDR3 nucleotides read TGTGCCAGCAGCCCCCCGGGACTAGCGGGAGGCAATGAGCAGTTCTTC. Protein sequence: CASSPPGLAGGNEQFF.

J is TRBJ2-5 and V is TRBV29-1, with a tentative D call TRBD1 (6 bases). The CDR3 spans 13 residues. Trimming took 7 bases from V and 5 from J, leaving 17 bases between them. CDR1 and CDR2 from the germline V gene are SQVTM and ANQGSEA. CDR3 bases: TGCAGCGCGAACAGGGCTCGTGGGGAGACCCAGTACTTC. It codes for CSANRARGETQYF.

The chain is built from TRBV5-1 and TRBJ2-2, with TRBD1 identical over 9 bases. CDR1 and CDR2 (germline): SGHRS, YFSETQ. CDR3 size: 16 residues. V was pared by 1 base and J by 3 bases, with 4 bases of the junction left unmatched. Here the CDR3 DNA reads TGCGCCAGCAGCTTGTCACAGGGGGCGGACACCGGGGAGCTGTTTTTT. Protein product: CASSLSQGADTGELFF.

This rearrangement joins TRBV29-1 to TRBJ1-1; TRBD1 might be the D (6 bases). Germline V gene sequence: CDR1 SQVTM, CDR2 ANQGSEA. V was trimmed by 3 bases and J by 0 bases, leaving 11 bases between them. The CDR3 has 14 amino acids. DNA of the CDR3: TGCAGCGTTGACAGGGGCGTCATGAACACTGAAGCTTTCTTT. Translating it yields CSVDRGVMNTEAFF.

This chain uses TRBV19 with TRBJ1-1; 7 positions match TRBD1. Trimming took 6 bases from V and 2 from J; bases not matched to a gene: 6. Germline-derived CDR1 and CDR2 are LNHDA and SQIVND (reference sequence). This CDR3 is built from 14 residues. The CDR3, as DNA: TGTGCCAGTAGGGTCCAGGGGGGAAACACTGAAGCTTTCTTT. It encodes CASRVQGGNTEAFF. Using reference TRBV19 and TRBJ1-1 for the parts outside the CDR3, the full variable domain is DGGITQSPKYLFRKEGQNVTLSCEQNLNHDAMYWYRQDPGQGLRLIYYSQIVNDFQKGDIAEGYSVSREKKESFPLTVTSAQKNPTAFYLCASRVQGGNTEAFFGQGTRLTVV.

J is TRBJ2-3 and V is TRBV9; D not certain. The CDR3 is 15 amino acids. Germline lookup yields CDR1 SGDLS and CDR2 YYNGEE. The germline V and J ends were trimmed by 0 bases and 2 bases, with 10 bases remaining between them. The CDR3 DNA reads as TGTGCCAGCAGCGTAGCTGCTACCCACACAGATACGCAGTATTTT. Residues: CASSVAATHTDTQYF.

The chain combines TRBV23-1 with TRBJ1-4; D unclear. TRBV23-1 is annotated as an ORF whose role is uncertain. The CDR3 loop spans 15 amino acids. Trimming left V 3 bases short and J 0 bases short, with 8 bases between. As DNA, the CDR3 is TGCGCCAGCAGTCATACGGTTGCAACTAATGAAAAACTGTTTTTT. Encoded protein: CASSHTVATNEKLFF.

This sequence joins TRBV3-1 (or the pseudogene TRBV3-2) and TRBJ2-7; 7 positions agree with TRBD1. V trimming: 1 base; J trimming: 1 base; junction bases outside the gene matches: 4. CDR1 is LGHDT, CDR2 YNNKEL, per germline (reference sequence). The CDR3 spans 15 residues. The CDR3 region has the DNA TGTGCCAGCAGCCAAGCGAACAGGGGTTCCTACGAGCAGTACTTC. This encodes CASSQANRGSYEQYF.

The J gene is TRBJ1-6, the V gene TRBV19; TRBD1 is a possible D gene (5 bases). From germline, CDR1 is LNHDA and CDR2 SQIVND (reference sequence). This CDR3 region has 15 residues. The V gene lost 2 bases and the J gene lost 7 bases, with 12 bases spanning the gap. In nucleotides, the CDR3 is TGTGCCAGTAGTATAATAGGGGAAGAAAATTCACCCCTCCACTTT. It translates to CASSIIGEENSPLHF.

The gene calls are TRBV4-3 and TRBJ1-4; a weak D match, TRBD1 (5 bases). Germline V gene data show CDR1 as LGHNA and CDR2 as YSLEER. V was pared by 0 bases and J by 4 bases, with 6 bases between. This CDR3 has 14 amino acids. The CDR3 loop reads CASSQEQDNEKLFF. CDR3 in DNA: TGCGCCAGCAGCCAAGAACAGGATAATGAAAAACTGTTTTTT.

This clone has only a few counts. The CDR3 loop is CASSFGQGNTYEQYF. The CDR3 DNA reads as TGTGCCAGCAGCTTCGGACAGGGGAATACCTACGAGCAGTACTTC. The rearrangement links TRBV11-2 to TRBJ2-7; 9 bases line up with TRBD1. This CDR3 is 15 amino acids long. The V and J ends lost 3 bases and 2 bases, in that order; junction bases with no gene match: 5. Germline V gene sequence: CDR1 SGHAT, CDR2 FQNNGV.

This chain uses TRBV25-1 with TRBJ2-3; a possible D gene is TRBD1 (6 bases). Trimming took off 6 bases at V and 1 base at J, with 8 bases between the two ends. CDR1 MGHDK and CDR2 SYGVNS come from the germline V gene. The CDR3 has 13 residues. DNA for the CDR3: TGTGCCAGCAGCAGGGGCGGCACAGATACGCAGTATTTT. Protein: CASSRGGTDTQYF.

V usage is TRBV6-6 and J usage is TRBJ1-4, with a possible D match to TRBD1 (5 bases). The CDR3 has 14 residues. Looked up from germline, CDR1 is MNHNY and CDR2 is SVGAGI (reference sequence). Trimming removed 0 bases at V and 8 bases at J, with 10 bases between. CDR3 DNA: TGTGCCAGCAGTTACTCTCCAGGGTTCGAAAAACTGTTTTTT. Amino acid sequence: CASSYSPGFEKLFF.